The clone carrying this T cell receptor (beta chain) showed up just a few times. Its cognate antigen is unknown. This entry is derived from a study of identical twins. Trimming left V 6 bases short and J 7 bases short, with 9 bases between. CDR3 length: 12 amino acids. The study's findings and limits: Twin pairs had excess sharing that was weaker in beta out-of-frame sequences.

TCRdb reprocessed the 5' RACE reads via MiXCR and lists one record per CDR3 protein. The sample has around 690,000 distinct CDR3 sequences, less than 25% seen once. The same specimen was also included in a second study, on T cells expressing NK-cell markers. As that report states: As a fraction of CD8+ T cells, dominant NKG2C+ clonotypes reached roughly 1.0-7.0% in roughly 6 donors.

The chain uses TRBV12-3 or TRBV12-4 and TRBJ2-2, with a possible D match to TRBD2 (5 bases). The clonotype originates from a woman aged 18-29 years in good health. Sample: PBMCs. The CDR3 nucleotides read TGTGCCAGCAGGTTCGCGGGCGGGGAGCTGTTTTTT. Amino acids: CASRFAGGELFF.